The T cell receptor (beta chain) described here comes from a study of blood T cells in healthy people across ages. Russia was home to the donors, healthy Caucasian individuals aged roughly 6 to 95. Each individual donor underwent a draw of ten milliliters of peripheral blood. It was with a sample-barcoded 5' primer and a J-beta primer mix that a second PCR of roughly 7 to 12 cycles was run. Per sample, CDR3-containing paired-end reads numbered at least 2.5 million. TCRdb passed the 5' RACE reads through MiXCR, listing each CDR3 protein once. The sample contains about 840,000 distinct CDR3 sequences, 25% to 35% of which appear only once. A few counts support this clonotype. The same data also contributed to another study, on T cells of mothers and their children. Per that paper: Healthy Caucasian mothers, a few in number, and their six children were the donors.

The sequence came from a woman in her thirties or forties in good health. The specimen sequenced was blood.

The CDR3: CASSPTGTGETEAFF. The CDR3 nucleotides are TGTGCCAGCAGCCCCACCGGGACAGGGGAGACTGAAGCTTTCTTT. The gene calls are TRBV13 and TRBJ1-1, with 10 bases fitting TRBD1. Germline values: CDR1 PRHDT, CDR2 FYEKMQ (reference sequence). V gave up 5 bases and J gave up 5 bases; unmatched junction bases: 8. There are 15 residues in the CDR3.